This T cell receptor beta chain was sequenced in a study of T cell changes during pregnancy in multiple sclerosis. The assay was immunoSEQ multiplex PCR, and TCRdb's table has in-frame clones only and misses some. The sample lists about 47,000 clones; roughly 90% were seen once. Trimming took 2 bases from V and 1 from J; bases not matched to a gene: 5. The germline V gene has CDR1 SGHNT and CDR2 YYREEE (reference sequence). CDR3 length equals 16 residues. Sequencing was performed on peripheral blood, taken in the first trimester of pregnancy. The V gene is TRBV5-4, the J gene TRBJ2-3, with 9 bases lining up with TRBD2. This clonotype was obtained from a female donor with multiple sclerosis, enrolled in a pregnancy study. In DNA, the CDR3 is TGTGCCAGCAGCTTATGGACTAGCGCGGGCACAGATACGCAGTATTTT. It encodes CASSLWTSAGTDTQYF.